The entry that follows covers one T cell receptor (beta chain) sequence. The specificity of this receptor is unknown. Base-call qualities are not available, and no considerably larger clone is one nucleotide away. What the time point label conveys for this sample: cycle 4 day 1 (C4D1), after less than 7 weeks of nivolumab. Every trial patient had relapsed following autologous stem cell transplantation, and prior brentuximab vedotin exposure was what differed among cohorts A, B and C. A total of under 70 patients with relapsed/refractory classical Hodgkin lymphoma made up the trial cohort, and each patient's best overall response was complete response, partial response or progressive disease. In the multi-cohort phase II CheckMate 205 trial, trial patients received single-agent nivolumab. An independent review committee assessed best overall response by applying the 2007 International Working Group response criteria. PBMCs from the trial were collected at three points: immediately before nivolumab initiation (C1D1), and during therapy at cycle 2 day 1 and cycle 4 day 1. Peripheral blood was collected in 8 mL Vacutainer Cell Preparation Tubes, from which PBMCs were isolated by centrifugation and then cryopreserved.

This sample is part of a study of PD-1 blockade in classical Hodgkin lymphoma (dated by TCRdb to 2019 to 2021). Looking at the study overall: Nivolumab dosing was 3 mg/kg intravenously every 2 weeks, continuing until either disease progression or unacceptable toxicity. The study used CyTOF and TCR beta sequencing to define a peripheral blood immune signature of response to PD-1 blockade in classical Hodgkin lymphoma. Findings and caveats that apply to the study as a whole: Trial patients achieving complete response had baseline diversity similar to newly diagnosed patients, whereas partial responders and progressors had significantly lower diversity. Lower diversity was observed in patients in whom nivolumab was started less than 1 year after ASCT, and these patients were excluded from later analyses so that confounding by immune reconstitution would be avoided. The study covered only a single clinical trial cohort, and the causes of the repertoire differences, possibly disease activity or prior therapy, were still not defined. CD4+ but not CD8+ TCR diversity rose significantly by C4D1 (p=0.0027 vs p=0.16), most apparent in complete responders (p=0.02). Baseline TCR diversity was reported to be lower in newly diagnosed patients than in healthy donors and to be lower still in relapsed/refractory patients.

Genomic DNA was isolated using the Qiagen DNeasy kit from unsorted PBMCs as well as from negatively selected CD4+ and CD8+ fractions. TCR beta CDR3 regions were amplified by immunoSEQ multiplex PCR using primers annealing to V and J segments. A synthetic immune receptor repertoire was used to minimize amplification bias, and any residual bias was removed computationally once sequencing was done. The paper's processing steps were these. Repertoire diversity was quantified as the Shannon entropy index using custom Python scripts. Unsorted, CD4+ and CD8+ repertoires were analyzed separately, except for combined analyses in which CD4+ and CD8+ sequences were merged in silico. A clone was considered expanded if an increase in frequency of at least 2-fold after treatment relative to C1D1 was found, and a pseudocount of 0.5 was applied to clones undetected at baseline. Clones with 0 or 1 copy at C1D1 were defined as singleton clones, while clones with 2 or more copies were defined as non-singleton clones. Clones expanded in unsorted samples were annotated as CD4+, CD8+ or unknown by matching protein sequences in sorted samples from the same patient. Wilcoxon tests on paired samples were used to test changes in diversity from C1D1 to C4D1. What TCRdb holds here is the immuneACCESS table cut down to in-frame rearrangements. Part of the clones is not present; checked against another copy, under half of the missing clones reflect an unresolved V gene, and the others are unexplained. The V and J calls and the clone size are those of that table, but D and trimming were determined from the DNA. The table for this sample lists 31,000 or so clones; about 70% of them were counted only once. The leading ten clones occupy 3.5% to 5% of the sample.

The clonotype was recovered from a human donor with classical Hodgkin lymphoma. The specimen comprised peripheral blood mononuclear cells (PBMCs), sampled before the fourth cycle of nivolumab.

The DNA sequence reads TGTGCCAGCAGCGGATTCCCAAGGACGGCGAACACTGAAGCTTTCTTT. This sequence encodes CASSGFPRTANTEAFF. The chain was built from TRBV7-8 and TRBJ1-1; no D gene can be assigned with confidence. The germline V gene gives CDR1 as SGHVS and CDR2 as FQNEAQ. The CDR3 runs 16 amino acids, cysteine and phenylalanine included. Only the CDR3 DNA is retained, 48 bases long and in frame from the first base. V gives up 5 bases and J gives up 1 base, and the segment between their germline ends measures 17 bases.